Listed below are T cell receptor beta chains from one sample, sequenced in a study of response to subunit inactivated influenza vaccine. Each CDR3 protein is one row after TCRdb ran MiXCR on the RT-PCR reads. The repertoire holds a few hundred thousand distinct CDR3 sequences, with 14% as singletons. Sequences were derived from PBMCs from blood, sampled 11 to 12 days after vaccination. Receptors were obtained from a man aged 45 to 65 who received an inactivated influenza vaccine. Each CDR3 is given with its conserved first and last residue. A D gene is named only where the DNA matches it firmly. A row's size may be missing; if present it is once, few, many or a size class.

d_call,clone_size,v_call,j_call,cdr3_nt,cdr3_aa
-,-,TRBV18,TRBJ2-7,TGTGCCAGCTCACCATATAATGGGGAGCAGTACTTC,CASSPYNGEQYF
-,few,TRBV11-2,TRBJ2-7,TGTGCCAGCAGCTTAGCGATGGGTTACGAGCAGTACTTC,CASSLAMGYEQYF
-,-,TRBV7-9,TRBJ2-5,TGTGCCAGCAGCTTATTGGGACCGACCCGGGAGACCCAGTACTTC,CASSLLGPTRETQYF
TRBD1,-,TRBV18,TRBJ2-2,TGTGCCAGCTCACCGCCCGGGACAGGGGGCATTAACACCGGGGAGCTGTTTTTT,CASSPPGTGGINTGELFF
TRBD1,-,TRBV20-1,TRBJ2-7,TGCAGTGCTCTCGGGACAGGGGACGAGCAGTACTTC,CSALGTGDEQYF
-,few,TRBV28,TRBJ2-2,TGTGCCAGCAGTTTGTTGAGGGGGGGCACCGGGGAGCTGTTTTTT,CASSLLRGGTGELFF
TRBD2,few,TRBV7-7,TRBJ2-5,TGTGCCAGCAGCGGAGCGGGAGTAGAGACCCAGTACTTC,CASSGAGVETQYF
-,many,TRBV12-3/TRBV12-4,TRBJ1-2,TGTGCCAGCAGTTTAGCCGCCGGACAGCGCTGGCTCACCTTC,CASSLAAGQRWLTF
-,many,TRBV20-1,TRBJ2-5,TGCAGTGCTAGAGATTGGGGTCAGGAGACCCAGTACTTC,CSARDWGQETQYF
-,few,TRBV3-1,TRBJ1-4,TGTGCCAGCAGCATGCAGGGGATGACTAATGAAAAACTGTTTTTT,CASSMQGMTNEKLFF
-,-,TRBV15,TRBJ2-7,TGTGCCACCAGCAGAGATCGTCCAGGGATTCACGAGCAGTACTTC,CATSRDRPGIHEQYF
-,-,TRBV25-1,TRBJ2-2,TGTGCCAGCAGTGAATCCGGGGAGCTGTTTTTT,CASSESGELFF
TRBD1,-,TRBV4-1,TRBJ1-1,TGCGCCAGCAGCCGGGCATGGTTGGGACAGAACATGAACACTGAAGCTTTCTTT,CASSRAWLGQNMNTEAFF
-,few,TRBV28,TRBJ1-2,TGTGCCAGCAGTTTATCCGGGGTGCGGGATGGCTACACCTTC,CASSLSGVRDGYTF
-,-,TRBV7-9,TRBJ2-7,TGTGCCAGCAGCCAGGGTGGGCCCGGGCAGTACTTC,CASSQGGPGQYF
-,-,TRBV7-9,TRBJ2-7,TGTGCCAGCAGCTCGGACTGGGGCGAGCAGTACTTC,CASSSDWGEQYF
-,few,TRBV9,TRBJ2-2,TGTGCCAGCAGCCCCCCGGTCAGAGGGGAGCTGTTTTTT,CASSPPVRGELFF
-,few,TRBV10-3,TRBJ2-2,TGTGCCACTTCGATGACGCAGAACACCGGGGAGCTGTTTTTT,CATSMTQNTGELFF
TRBD2,-,TRBV10-2,TRBJ2-2,TGCGCCACCAAAGTAGCGGGGGGGCGTACCGGGGAGCTGTTTTTT,CATKVAGGRTGELFF
-,-,TRBV7-9,TRBJ2-7,TGTGCCAGCAGTTCCGACAACTACGAGCAGTACTTC,CASSSDNYEQYF
-,-,TRBV7-3,TRBJ1-2,TGTGCCAGCAGCTCAACACAGGGACGGGATGGCTACACCTTC,CASSSTQGRDGYTF
-,few,TRBV29-1,TRBJ2-7,TGCAGCGTTGAAGGAGCCCAGCCCCTCTACGAGCAGTACTTC,CSVEGAQPLYEQYF
-,many,TRBV11-1,TRBJ1-4,TGTGCCAGCAGCTACGGCCGGGCAAACCGTCGTGAAAAACTGTTTTTT,CASSYGRANRREKLFF
-,few,TRBV28,TRBJ2-7,TGTGCCAGCATTTTTTCGGGGGGCCCATACGAGCAGTACTTC,CASIFSGGPYEQYF
-,-,TRBV18,TRBJ2-1,TGTGCCAGCTCACGTGCGTCGGCCGCGACCTACAATGAGCAGTTCTTC,CASSRASAATYNEQFF
-,many,TRBV12-3/TRBV12-4,TRBJ2-7,TGTGCCAGCAGTTTAGAACGGGGAGAGCAGTACTTC,CASSLERGEQYF
-,-,TRBV4-2,TRBJ2-3,TGTGCCAGGAGCGCTGGGCTGGGACGCACAGATACGCAGTATTTT,CARSAGLGRTDTQYF
TRBD2,few,TRBV28,TRBJ2-7,TGTGCCAGCAGTTTATTGGGGACTAGCGGTTTCAATTTCGGCGAGCAGTACTTC,CASSLLGTSGFNFGEQYF
TRBD2,few,TRBV10-3,TRBJ2-1,TGTGCCATCAGTGGCGAAGGTCATATTCCTAGCGGGATAAACAATGAGCAGTTCTTC,CAISGEGHIPSGINNEQFF
-,few,TRBV20-1,TRBJ2-5,TGCAGTGCAGGGCGGGAAGGTTCGGAGACCCAGTACTTC,CSAGREGSETQYF
TRBD2,few,TRBV10-3,TRBJ2-1,TGTGCCATCAGTGAGGGTAGCGGGACGAAGAATGAGCAGTTCTTC,CAISEGSGTKNEQFF
TRBD2,-,TRBV4-1,TRBJ2-1,TGCGCCAGCAGCTCCGGCCTAGCGGGAGACAATGAGCAGTTCTTC,CASSSGLAGDNEQFF
-,-,TRBV4-1,TRBJ2-7,TGCGCCAGCAGCCAAGATCTGATTAGGTCCTACGAGCAGTACTTC,CASSQDLIRSYEQYF
TRBD1,-,TRBV4-3,TRBJ2-7,TGCGCCAGCAGCCAAACCCTGGGACAGGCTAGGGAGCAGTACTTC,CASSQTLGQAREQYF
TRBD1,-,TRBV12-3/TRBV12-4,TRBJ1-5,TGTGCCAGCAGTCCAGGACAGGGGGCGAACAGCAATCAGCCCCAGCATTTT,CASSPGQGANSNQPQHF
TRBD2,-,TRBV12-3/TRBV12-4,TRBJ2-7,TGTGCCAGCAGTGCTTTTCGGGAGGGATCGCAGTACTTC,CASSAFREGSQYF
-,many,TRBV7-6,TRBJ2-5,TGTGCCAGCAGCTTAAGTGGTCAGTACCAAGAGACCCAGTACTTC,CASSLSGQYQETQYF
-,many,TRBV20-1,TRBJ2-7,TGCAGTGCTAGATCCTCGGGACTCAGCTACGAGCAGTACTTC,CSARSSGLSYEQYF
-,few,TRBV20-1,TRBJ2-1,TGCAGTGCTAGGGGACCGAGGGTCAGCTCCTACAATGAGCAGTTCTTC,CSARGPRVSSYNEQFF
-,-,TRBV4-1,TRBJ2-7,TGCGCCAGCAGCCAAGGCATCCGGGGCCAAGTCCCCTACGAGCAGTACTTC,CASSQGIRGQVPYEQYF
-,-,TRBV4-1,TRBJ2-5,TGCGCCAGCAGCCAGAGCCCAGGAGGACAAGAGACCCAGTACTTC,CASSQSPGGQETQYF
TRBD2,-,TRBV20-1,TRBJ2-5,TGCAGTGCTAGCCTAGCGGGAGGCCAAGAGACCCAGTACTTC,CSASLAGGQETQYF
-,few,TRBV2,TRBJ2-2,TGTGCCAGCCGCGGGGAGGTAGCCGGGGAGCTGTTTTTT,CASRGEVAGELFF
TRBD1,-,TRBV14,TRBJ2-7,TGTGCCAGCAGCCAAGAAGGCAGGGGGAAGGTGAAGCAGTACTTC,CASSQEGRGKVKQYF
TRBD1,few,TRBV7-8,TRBJ2-2,TGTGCCAGCAGCTTAGCGCTCGGCAGGGGGTTGACCGGGGAGCTGTTTTTT,CASSLALGRGLTGELFF
-,-,TRBV19,TRBJ2-7,TGTGCCAGTAGTATAGCCCAGGGCAGCTACGAGCAGTACTTC,CASSIAQGSYEQYF
-,-,TRBV20-1,TRBJ1-5,TGCAGTGCCACGACCCCAGATATCAATCAGCCCCAGCATTTT,CSATTPDINQPQHF
TRBD2,-,TRBV29-1,TRBJ2-1,TGCAGCGGTGCGGGAGGAATAAATGAGCAGTTCTTC,CSGAGGINEQFF
-,-,TRBV7-2,TRBJ2-3,TGTGCCAGCAGTCTCGCGTTCGGAGATACGCAGTATTTT,CASSLAFGDTQYF
-,-,TRBV6-1,TRBJ2-3,TGTGCCAGCAGGGGTGGGGGCCTTGGCACAGATACGCAGTATTTT,CASRGGGLGTDTQYF
-,many,TRBV11-2,TRBJ2-7,TGTGCCAGCAGCTTAGAAGTAGCGACACCCTACGAGCAGTACTTC,CASSLEVATPYEQYF